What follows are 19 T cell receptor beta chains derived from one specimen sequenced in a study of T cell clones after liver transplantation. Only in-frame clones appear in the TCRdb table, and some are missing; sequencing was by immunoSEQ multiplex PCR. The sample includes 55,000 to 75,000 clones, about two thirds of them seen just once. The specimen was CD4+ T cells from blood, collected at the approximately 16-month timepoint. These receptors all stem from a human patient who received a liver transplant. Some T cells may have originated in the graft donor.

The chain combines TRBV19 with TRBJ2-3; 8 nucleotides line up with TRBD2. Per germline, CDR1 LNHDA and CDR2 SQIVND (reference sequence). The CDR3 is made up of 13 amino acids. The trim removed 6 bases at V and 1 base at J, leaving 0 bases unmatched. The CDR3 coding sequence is TGTGCCAGTAGACTAGCGGGCACAGATACGCAGTATTTT. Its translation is CASRLAGTDTQYF. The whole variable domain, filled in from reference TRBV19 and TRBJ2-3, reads DGGITQSPKYLFRKEGQNVTLSCEQNLNHDAMYWYRQDPGQGLRLIYYSQIVNDFQKGDIAEGYSVSREKKESFPLTVTSAQKNPTAFYLCASRLAGTDTQYFGPGTRLTVL.

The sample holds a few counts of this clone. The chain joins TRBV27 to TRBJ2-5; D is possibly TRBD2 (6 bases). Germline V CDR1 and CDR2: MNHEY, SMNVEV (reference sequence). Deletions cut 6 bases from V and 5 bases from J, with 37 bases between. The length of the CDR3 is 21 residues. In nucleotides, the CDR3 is TGTGCCAGCAGCTTCGGGGGAGATTTAGCCTACCCAAACAATAAAAGCGAGACCCAGTACTTC. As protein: CASSFGGDLAYPNNKSETQYF.

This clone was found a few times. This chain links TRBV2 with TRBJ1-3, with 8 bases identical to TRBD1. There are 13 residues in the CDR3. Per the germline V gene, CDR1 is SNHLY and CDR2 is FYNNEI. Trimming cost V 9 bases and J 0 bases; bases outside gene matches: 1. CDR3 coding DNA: TGTGCCAGGGACAGGGACTCTGGAAACACCATATATTTT. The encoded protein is CARDRDSGNTIYF. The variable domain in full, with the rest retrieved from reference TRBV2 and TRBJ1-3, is EPEVTQTPSHQVTQMGQEVILRCVPISNHLYFYWYRQILGQKVEFLVSFYNNEISEKSEIFDDQFSVERPDGSNFTLKIRSTKLEDSAMYFCARDRDSGNTIYFGEGSWLTVV.

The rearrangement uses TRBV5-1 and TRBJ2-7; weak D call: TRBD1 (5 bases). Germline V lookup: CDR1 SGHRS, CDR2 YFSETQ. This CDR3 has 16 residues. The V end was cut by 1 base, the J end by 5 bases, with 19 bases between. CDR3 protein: CASSLLRAVGADEQYF. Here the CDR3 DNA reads TGCGCCAGCAGCTTGCTCAGGGCGGTAGGGGCAGACGAGCAGTACTTC.

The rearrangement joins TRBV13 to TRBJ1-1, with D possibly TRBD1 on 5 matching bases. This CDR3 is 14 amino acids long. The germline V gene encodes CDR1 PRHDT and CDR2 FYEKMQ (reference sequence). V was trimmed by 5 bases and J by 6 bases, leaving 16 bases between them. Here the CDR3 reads CASSVRAGDPEAFF. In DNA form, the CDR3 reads TGTGCCAGCAGCGTCCGGGCCGGGGACCCTGAAGCTTTCTTT.

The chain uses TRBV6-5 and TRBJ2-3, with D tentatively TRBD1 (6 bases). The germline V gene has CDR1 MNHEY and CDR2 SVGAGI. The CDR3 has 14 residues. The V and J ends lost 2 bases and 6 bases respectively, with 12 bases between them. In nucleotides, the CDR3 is TGTGCCAGCAGTTACAATCAGGGGTCGGATACGCAGTATTTT. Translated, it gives CASSYNQGSDTQYF.

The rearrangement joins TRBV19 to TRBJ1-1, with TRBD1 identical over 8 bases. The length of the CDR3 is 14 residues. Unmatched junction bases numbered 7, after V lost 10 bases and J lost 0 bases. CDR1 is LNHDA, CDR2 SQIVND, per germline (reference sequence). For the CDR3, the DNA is TGTGCCACCCGGACAGGGAACATGAACACTGAAGCTTTCTTT. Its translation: CATRTGNMNTEAFF.

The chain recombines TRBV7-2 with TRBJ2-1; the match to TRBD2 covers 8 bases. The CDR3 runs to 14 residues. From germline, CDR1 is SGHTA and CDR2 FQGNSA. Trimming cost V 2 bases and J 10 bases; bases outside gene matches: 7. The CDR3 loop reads CASSLQRESGEQFF. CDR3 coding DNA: TGTGCCAGCAGCTTACAGCGGGAGTCGGGGGAGCAGTTCTTC.

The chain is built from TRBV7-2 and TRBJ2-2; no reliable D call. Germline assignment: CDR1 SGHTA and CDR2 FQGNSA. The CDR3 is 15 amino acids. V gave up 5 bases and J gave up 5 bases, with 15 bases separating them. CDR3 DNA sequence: TGTGCCAGCAGCCCCCCGCCGGGTAGTACCGGGGAGCTGTTTTTT. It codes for CASSPPPGSTGELFF.

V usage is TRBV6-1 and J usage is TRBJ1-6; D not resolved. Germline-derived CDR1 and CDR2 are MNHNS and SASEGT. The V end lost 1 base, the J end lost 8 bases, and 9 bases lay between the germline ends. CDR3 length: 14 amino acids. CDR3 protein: CASSEVGRHSPLHF. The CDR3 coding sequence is TGTGCCAGCAGTGAAGTAGGGAGGCATTCACCCCTCCACTTT.

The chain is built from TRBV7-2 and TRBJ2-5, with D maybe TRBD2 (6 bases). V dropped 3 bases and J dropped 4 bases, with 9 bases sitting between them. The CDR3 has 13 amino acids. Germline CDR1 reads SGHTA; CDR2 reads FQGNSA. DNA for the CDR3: TGTGCCAGCAGCTTTGGGGGGAGAGAGACCCAGTACTTC. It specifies CASSFGGRETQYF.

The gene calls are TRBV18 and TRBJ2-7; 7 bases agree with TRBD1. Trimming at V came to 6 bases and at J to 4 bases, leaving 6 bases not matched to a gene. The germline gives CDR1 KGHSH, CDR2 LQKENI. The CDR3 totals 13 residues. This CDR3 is CASSWDRTYEQYF. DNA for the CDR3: TGTGCCAGCTCCTGGGACAGAACTTACGAGCAGTACTTC.

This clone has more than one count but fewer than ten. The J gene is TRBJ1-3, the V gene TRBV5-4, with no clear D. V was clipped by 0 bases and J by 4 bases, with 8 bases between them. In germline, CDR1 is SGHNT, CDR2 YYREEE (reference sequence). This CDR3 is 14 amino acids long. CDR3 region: CASSLEARGNTIYF. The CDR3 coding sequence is TGTGCCAGCAGCTTGGAGGCGAGGGGAAACACCATATATTTT.

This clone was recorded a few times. The CDR3 protein is CASSPTVVDQPQHF. CDR3 DNA sequence: TGTGCCAGCTCACCGACGGTGGTGGATCAGCCCCAGCATTTT. The chain joins TRBV18 to TRBJ1-5; D is unresolved. V lost 3 bases and J lost 5, with 11 bases in between. This CDR3 is 14 amino acids long. CDR1 and CDR2 (germline): KGHSH, LQKENI.

The CDR3 region has the DNA TGTGCCAGTAGTATTATTAGCGGGGTGGGCTACAATGAGCAGTTCTTC. Protein sequence: CASSIISGVGYNEQFF. The V gene is TRBV19, the J gene TRBJ2-1; 8 nucleotides agree with TRBD2. Losses at the gene ends were 3 bases for V and 3 bases for J; bases not matched to a gene: 7. Germline CDR1 LNHDA, CDR2 SQIVND (reference sequence). The CDR3 is made up of 16 amino acids.

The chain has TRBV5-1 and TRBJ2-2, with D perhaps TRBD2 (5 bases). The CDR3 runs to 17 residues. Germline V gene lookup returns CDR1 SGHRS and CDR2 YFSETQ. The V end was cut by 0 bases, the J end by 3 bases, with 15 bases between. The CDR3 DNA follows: TGCGCCAGCAGCTTGGGGTCGAGTGGAGCGGACACCGGGGAGCTGTTTTTT. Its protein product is CASSLGSSGADTGELFF. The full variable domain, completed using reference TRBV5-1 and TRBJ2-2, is KAGVTQTPRYLIKTRGQQVTLSCSPISGHRSVSWYQQTPGQGLQFLFEYFSETQRNKGNFPGRFSGRQFSNSRSEMNVSTLELGDSALYLCASSLGSSGADTGELFFGEGSRLTVL.

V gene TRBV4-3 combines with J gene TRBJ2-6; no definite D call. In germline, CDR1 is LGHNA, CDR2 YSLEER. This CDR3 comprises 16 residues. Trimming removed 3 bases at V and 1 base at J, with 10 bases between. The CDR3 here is CASSQGRPSGANVLTF. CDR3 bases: TGCGCCAGCAGCCAGGGAAGGCCTTCTGGGGCCAACGTCCTGACTTTC.

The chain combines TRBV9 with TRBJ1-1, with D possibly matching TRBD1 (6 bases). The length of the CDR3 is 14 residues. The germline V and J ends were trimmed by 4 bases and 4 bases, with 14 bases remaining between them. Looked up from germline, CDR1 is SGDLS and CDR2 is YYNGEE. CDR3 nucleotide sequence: TGTGCCAGCAGCATGGGACAAGGGGGCACTGAAGCTTTCTTT. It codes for CASSMGQGGTEAFF.

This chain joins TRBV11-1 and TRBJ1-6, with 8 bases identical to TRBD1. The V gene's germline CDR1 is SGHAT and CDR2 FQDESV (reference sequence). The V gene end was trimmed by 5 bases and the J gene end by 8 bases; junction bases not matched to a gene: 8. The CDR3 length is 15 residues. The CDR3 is CASSPEPGQDSPLHF. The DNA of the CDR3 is TGTGCCAGCAGCCCTGAGCCGGGACAGGATTCACCCCTCCACTTT.